These T cell receptor beta chains were read from a single sample in a study of T-cell reconstitution after alpha-beta-depleted transplantation in children. TCRdb recomputed calls from the PCR reads with MiXCR, one row per CDR3 protein. Of about 290,000 distinct CDR3 sequences in the sample, roughly 7.8% were seen once. This material consisted of peripheral blood, taken 360 days after TCRalphabeta/CD19-depleted stem cell transplant. These receptors were taken from a female patient aged 2-9 years who had a stem cell transplant for Fanconi anemia, so the T cells may come from the graft donor. Each CDR3 is given with its conserved first and last residue. A D gene is named only where the DNA matches it firmly. Clone size is shown for a subset of rows, as once, few, many or a class of expanded clone.

J gene,clone size,V gene,D gene,CDR3 DNA,CDR3 protein
TRBJ1-6,many,TRBV28,NA,TGTGCCAGCAGTCCGGCCTATAATTCACCCCTCCACTTT,CASSPAYNSPLHF
TRBJ1-1,many,TRBV7-3,NA,TGTGCCAGCAGCCCCTCGACAGCCATGAACACTGAAGCTTTCTTT,CASSPSTAMNTEAFF
TRBJ2-1,many,TRBV5-1,NA,TGCGCCAGCAGCTTGGTGGCAGGAAACAATGAGCAGTTCTTC,CASSLVAGNNEQFF
TRBJ1-2,NA,TRBV2,NA,TGTGCCAGCAGTGAAGGTGTAAGCTATGGCTACACCTTC,CASSEGVSYGYTF
TRBJ2-1,NA,TRBV24-1,NA,TGTGCCACCAGTGATTTGCAGCCCCGGGGCTACAATGAGCAGTTCTTC,CATSDLQPRGYNEQFF
TRBJ1-1,many,TRBV5-1,TRBD1,TGCGCCAGCAGCCCCGTACAGGGGGCGTGGACTGAAGCTTTCTTT,CASSPVQGAWTEAFF
TRBJ2-6,NA,TRBV28,TRBD1,TGTGCCAGCAGCCCGACAGGGCTTAGAGCCAGATCTGGGGCCAACGTCCTGACTTTC,CASSPTGLRARSGANVLTF
TRBJ1-6,NA,TRBV6-5,NA,TGTGCCAGCAGTTACACGGTTGGGAGCTCCCATAATTCACCCCTCCACTTT,CASSYTVGSSHNSPLHF
TRBJ2-1,many,TRBV4-2,NA,TGTGCCAGCAGCGAAACAGAAAGCTCCTACAATGAGCAGTTCTTC,CASSETESSYNEQFF
TRBJ2-7,many,TRBV20-1,TRBD2,TGCAGTGCTATTAGACTAGCGGGGCAATACTTC,CSAIRLAGQYF
TRBJ2-5,many,TRBV27,TRBD2,TGTGCCAGCAGTTCTAGCGGGGGTGACCCGCCAGAGACCCAGTACTTC,CASSSSGGDPPETQYF
TRBJ1-5,NA,TRBV20-1,TRBD1,TGCAGTGCGAATAAACAGGGGGGCAATCAGCCCCAGCATTTT,CSANKQGGNQPQHF
TRBJ2-2,NA,TRBV18,TRBD2,TGTGCCAGCTCACCACTCGGGACTAGCGGGAACACCGGGGAGCTGTTTTTT,CASSPLGTSGNTGELFF
TRBJ1-2,many,TRBV30,NA,TGTGCCTGGAGTGTACTCCGGGGTTCAGGCGGCTACACCTTC,CAWSVLRGSGGYTF
TRBJ2-1,many,TRBV2,NA,TGTGCCAGCAGGTGGGAGGGGGGCGAGGCTAATGAGCAGTTCTTC,CASRWEGGEANEQFF
TRBJ1-5,many,TRBV28,NA,TGTGCCAGCAGTTTAGGGAAGGGGTATCAGCCCCAGCATTTT,CASSLGKGYQPQHF
TRBJ2-6,many,TRBV6-1,NA,TGTGCCAGCACGGAGACTAGGGCCAACGTCCTGACTTTC,CASTETRANVLTF
TRBJ1-1,NA,TRBV5-5,TRBD1,TGTGCCAGCAGCCCGACCCTCGGACAGGGGACGATGGGGGCTTTCTTT,CASSPTLGQGTMGAFF
TRBJ2-1,once,TRBV19,NA,TGTGCCAGTAGTCGGATTGTCAGCTCCTACAATGAGCAGTTCTTC,CASSRIVSSYNEQFF
TRBJ2-7,many,TRBV7-8,NA,TGTGCCAGCACCCTTGATGCCCTGTCGTCCTACGAGCAGTACTTC,CASTLDALSSYEQYF
TRBJ2-7,NA,TRBV19,NA,TGTGCCAGTAGTATATTCGGACAGTTCTCCTACGAGCAGTACTTC,CASSIFGQFSYEQYF
TRBJ2-7,many,TRBV20-1,NA,TGCAGTGCTAGACCACGAACAGGGTATGACGAGCAGTACTTC,CSARPRTGYDEQYF
TRBJ2-1,many,TRBV7-2,NA,TGTGCCAGCAGCCTAAGACGATCGGGGTATGAGCAGTTCTTC,CASSLRRSGYEQFF
TRBJ2-3,many,TRBV11-2,NA,TGTGCCAGCAGCCTAACAACAGCGGGTGTCACAGATACGCAGTATTTT,CASSLTTAGVTDTQYF
TRBJ2-1,many,TRBV6-2/TRBV6-3,TRBD1,TGTGCCAGCAGTTACCCGTTGGACAGGGAGGAGAATGAGCAGTTCTTC,CASSYPLDREENEQFF
TRBJ1-4,few,TRBV12-3/TRBV12-4,TRBD1,TGTGCCAGCAGTTGGGACAGGAAATTATCGGCAACTAATGAAAAACTGTTTTTT,CASSWDRKLSATNEKLFF
TRBJ1-1,few,TRBV28,NA,TGTGCCAGCAGTTTTCCTCACACGGACACGAACACTGAAGCTTTCTTT,CASSFPHTDTNTEAFF
TRBJ2-3,NA,TRBV4-2,NA,TGTGCCAGCAGCCAAGATCAAAGGGCCGATACGCAGTATTTT,CASSQDQRADTQYF
TRBJ2-3,many,TRBV12-3/TRBV12-4,TRBD2,TGTGCCAGCAGTTTAGGACCCCTGACTAGCGGCACAGATACGCAGTATTTT,CASSLGPLTSGTDTQYF
TRBJ1-1,many,TRBV20-1,NA,TGCAGTGCTAGCCTTTGGTGGGGCACTGAAGCTTTCTTT,CSASLWWGTEAFF
TRBJ1-5,NA,TRBV27,NA,TGTGCCAGCAGTTCGAGGGAGGGTCAGCCCCAGCATTTT,CASSSREGQPQHF
TRBJ2-1,many,TRBV20-1,TRBD2,TGCAGTGCTCAACTAGCGGGCTCCTACAATGAGCAGTTCTTC,CSAQLAGSYNEQFF
TRBJ1-2,few,TRBV2,NA,TGTGCCAGCATGCTAGGGGGGGACCGCTATGGCTACACCTTC,CASMLGGDRYGYTF
TRBJ2-3,many,TRBV4-2,TRBD2,TGTGCCAGCAGCCAACAAGCGGGGCCCTCTAGCACAGATACGCAGTATTTT,CASSQQAGPSSTDTQYF
TRBJ2-3,many,TRBV7-2,NA,TGTGCCAGCAGTGATTGGGATACGCAGTATTTT,CASSDWDTQYF
TRBJ2-3,many,TRBV7-2,NA,TGTGCCAGCAGCTTAGGGACTGCTAGCACAGATACGCAGTATTTT,CASSLGTASTDTQYF
TRBJ2-7,many,TRBV9,NA,TGTGCCAGCAGTGCGGGCGGTCAGGGCTCCTACGAGCAGTACTTC,CASSAGGQGSYEQYF
TRBJ2-1,many,TRBV5-1,TRBD1,TGCGCCAGCAGCTTGACGCCGGGACAGGGGGCCAATGAGCAGTTCTTC,CASSLTPGQGANEQFF
TRBJ1-5,many,TRBV7-2,NA,TGTGCCAGCAGCTTAGGTGTGTGGCCCCAGCATTTT,CASSLGVWPQHF
TRBJ2-3,many,TRBV7-6,NA,TGTGCCAGCAGCCTTCTAGGGGACTTCACAGATACGCAGTATTTT,CASSLLGDFTDTQYF
TRBJ2-3,NA,TRBV11-2,NA,TGTGCCAGCAGCTTAGGGAAAGGACAGCTCACAGATACGCAGTATTTT,CASSLGKGQLTDTQYF
TRBJ2-7,many,TRBV7-9,NA,TGTGCCAGCAGCCGAGAGATAAGCTCCTACGAGCAGTACTTC,CASSREISSYEQYF
TRBJ1-1,NA,TRBV18,NA,TGTGCCAGCTCACCAGAAAGCTCGAATACTGAAGCTTTCTTT,CASSPESSNTEAFF